The 15 T cell receptor beta chains below all came from one sample that was sequenced in a study of T cell responses to AZD1222 COVID-19 vaccine. Some clones are missing from TCRdb's copy, which holds only in-frame ones; the method was immunoSEQ multiplex PCR. The sample holds 77,000 or so clones, 80% to 95% seen once. This specimen consisted of peripheral blood, obtained 28 days after the second AZD1222 dose. The receptors come from an adult who received the AZD1222 COVID-19 vaccine.

This clone has just a few counts. This chain uses TRBV5-1 with TRBJ2-7; D gene uncertain. V lost 4 bases to trimming and J lost 5 bases, with 10 bases between them. Germline CDR1 is SGHRS and CDR2 is YFSETQ. The CDR3 is 12 amino acids. CDR3 residues: CASSLAGNEQYF. The CDR3 DNA reads as TGCGCCAGCAGCCTGGCCGGTAACGAGCAGTACTTC.

The genes are TRBV5-1 and TRBJ2-3; 10 bases fit TRBD2. CDR3 length: 13 residues. The ends lost 4 bases at V and 14 bases at J; junction bases unmatched: 10. The germline gives CDR1 SGHRS, CDR2 YFSETQ. CDR3 protein: CASSTGTSEVGYF. CDR3 bases: TGCGCCAGCAGCACCGGGACTAGCGAAGTGGGGTATTTT.

The chain couples TRBV3-1 (or the pseudogene TRBV3-2) to TRBJ2-7, with 11 bases matching TRBD2. Losses at the gene ends were 4 bases for V and 2 bases for J; bases not matched to a gene: 4. The CDR3 loop spans 15 amino acids. Germline V CDR1 and CDR2: LGHDT, YNNKEL (reference sequence). This CDR3 reads CASSLGTSGTYEQYF. The CDR3 bases are TGTGCCAGCAGCCTTGGGACTAGCGGAACCTACGAGCAGTACTTC.

The gene calls are TRBV4-3 and TRBJ1-6; perhaps TRBD1 as D (5 bases). Trimming stripped 0 bases from V and 4 bases from J, with 7 bases between. Germline values: CDR1 LGHNA, CDR2 YSLEER. This CDR3 comprises 15 residues. CDR3 loop: CASSQDREYNSPLHF. The DNA for the CDR3 is TGCGCCAGCAGCCAAGACAGGGAGTATAATTCACCCCTCCACTTT.

The chain joins TRBV5-1 to TRBJ1-6; 9 bases align to TRBD1. CDR3 length: 14 amino acids. Germline V lookup: CDR1 SGHRS, CDR2 YFSETQ. After removal of 9 bases from V and 10 bases from J, the junction contained 11 bases not matched to a gene. The CDR3 loop is CATGWTGEGSPLHF. CDR3 sequence (DNA): TGCGCCACCGGGTGGACAGGGGAAGGATCACCCCTCCACTTT.

This clone occurred a few times. The V gene is TRBV5-4, the J gene TRBJ2-1; 9 bases match TRBD2. The trim removed 5 bases at V and 4 bases at J, leaving 10 bases unmatched. The CDR3 runs to 16 residues. Looked up from germline, CDR1 is SGHNT and CDR2 is YYREEE (reference sequence). For the CDR3, the DNA is TGTGCCAGCAGTTCGGGACTAGCAGGAATTTACAATGAGCAGTTCTTC. It encodes CASSSGLAGIYNEQFF.

This clone was seen just once. The chain employs TRBV27 and TRBJ1-2, with D hard to call. With 4 bases removed from V and 2 bases from J, the gap between germline ends came to 11 bases. The CDR3 contains 14 residues. Per germline, CDR1 MNHEY and CDR2 SMNVEV (reference sequence). This CDR3 reads CASSSPGSNYGYTF. The CDR3 nucleotides are TGTGCCAGCAGTTCGCCCGGGTCGAACTATGGCTACACCTTC.

The CDR3 nucleotides are TGTGCCAGCAGTTTCATTCTAAGCTCCTACAATGAGCAGTTCTTC. Translated, it gives CASSFILSSYNEQFF. The chain uses TRBV28 and TRBJ2-1; D is ambiguous. The length of the CDR3 is 15 residues. CDR1 is MDHEN, CDR2 SYDVKM, per germline. The ends were cut back, 3 bases at V and 0 bases at J, with 9 bases in the middle.

V usage is TRBV28 and J usage is TRBJ2-3; 10 bases fit TRBD2. This CDR3 region has 15 residues. V dropped 7 bases and J dropped 4; count of bases not matched to a gene: 8. Germline V CDR1 and CDR2: MDHEN, SYDVKM. CDR3 residues: CASKPGLAGADTQYF. DNA of the CDR3: TGTGCCAGCAAGCCCGGGCTAGCGGGAGCAGATACGCAGTATTTT.

The table lists this clone with a count of one. The chain carries TRBV10-1 and TRBJ2-7; maybe TRBD2 (6 bases). Germline V lookup: CDR1 WNHNN, CDR2 SYGVQD (reference sequence). The CDR3 runs to 14 residues. Trimming took off 6 bases at V and 1 base at J, with 13 bases between the two ends. CDR3 amino acids: CASSSTGVSYEQYF. The CDR3 DNA reads TGCGCCAGCAGCTCGACGGGGGTTTCCTACGAGCAGTACTTC.

J is TRBJ2-1 and V is TRBV19; 8 bases are shared with TRBD2. Germline CDR1 and CDR2: LNHDA and SQIVND (reference sequence). V shed 4 bases, J shed 7 bases, and the junction held 6 bases outside the gene matches. There are 14 residues in the CDR3. The CDR3 bases are TGTGCCAGTAGTACCGGGAGGGCCAAGAATGAGCAGTTCTTC. This translates into CASSTGRAKNEQFF.

The V call is TRBV30, the J call TRBJ1-1, with D possibly matching TRBD1 (5 bases). Trimming shortened V by 3 bases and J by 7 bases, and 9 bases separated the two germline ends. The CDR3 has 11 amino acids. Germline assignment: CDR1 GTSNPN and CDR2 SVGIG (reference sequence). In nucleotides, the CDR3 is TGTGCCTGGAGGGGGCTCGATGAAGCTTTCTTT. Its translation: CAWRGLDEAFF.

The chain uses TRBV14 and TRBJ2-5; D is unclear. Trimming stripped 1 base from V and 7 bases from J, with 4 bases between. Germline CDR1 and CDR2: SGHDN and FVKESK. This CDR3 is built from 11 residues. In DNA form, the CDR3 reads TGTGCCAGCAGCCAAGGCCCGACCCAGTACTTC. Protein: CASSQGPTQYF.

The chain uses TRBV29-1 and TRBJ1-4, with D maybe TRBD1 (5 bases). With 1 base removed from V and 7 bases from J, the gap between germline ends came to 16 bases. This CDR3 spans 15 amino acids. Germline-derived CDR1 and CDR2 are SQVTM and ANQGSEA. This CDR3 is CSVEAQGQGGEKLFF. The CDR3 DNA reads as TGCAGCGTTGAAGCTCAGGGTCAGGGTGGTGAAAAACTGTTTTTT. The variable domain in full, with the rest retrieved from reference TRBV29-1 and TRBJ1-4, is SAVISQKPSRDICQRGTSLTIQCQVDSQVTMMFWYRQQPGQSLTLIATANQGSEATYESGFVIDKFPISRPNLTFSTLTVSNMSPEDSSIYLCSVEAQGQGGEKLFFGSGTQLSVL.

This clone was detected only once. V and J are TRBV7-2 and TRBJ1-6, with a weak D call TRBD1 (6 bases). The CDR3 is made up of 12 amino acids. The germline gives CDR1 SGHTA, CDR2 FQGNSA. The V end was cut by 5 bases, the J end by 16 bases, with 15 bases between. The CDR3: CASSPTGQDLHF. CDR3 nucleotide sequence: TGTGCCAGCAGCCCGACGGGACAAGATCTCCACTTT.